This entry lists 28 T cell receptor beta chains sequenced from one sample in a study of blood T cells in healthy people across ages. The second PCR ran roughly 7 to 12 cycles with a sample-barcoded 5' primer and J-beta primers. TCRdb reanalysed the 5' RACE reads using MiXCR and keeps one entry per CDR3 protein. The repertoire holds around 1,900,000 distinct CDR3 sequences, around 42% seen once, with more than 20% in the top ten. Sequenced input: blood. Receptors were obtained from a human donor in good health.

The V call is TRBV10-3, the J call TRBJ2-3; the D gene could be TRBD1 or TRBD2 (5 bases each). This CDR3 spans 14 amino acids. Germline CDR1 reads ENHRY; CDR2 reads SYGVKD. V was pared by 4 bases and J by 2 bases, with 10 bases between. CDR3 bases: TGTGCCATCAGTGTAGAGGGGAACACAGATACGCAGTATTTT. Protein: CAISVEGNTDTQYF.

The chain couples TRBV7-9 to TRBJ1-2; no clear D gene. There are 12 residues in the CDR3. Per germline, CDR1 SEHNR and CDR2 FQNEAQ (reference sequence). Trimming pared 2 bases from V and 7 bases from J, leaving 8 bases between. For the CDR3, the DNA is TGTGCCAGCAGCTTAAGTCGTGTTGGCTACACCTTC. Translated, it gives CASSLSRVGYTF.

The CDR3 coding sequence is TGTGCCAGCAGTACACTGGGGGACAGCCAAGAGACCCAGTACTTC. The encoded protein is CASSTLGDSQETQYF. The chain employs TRBV6-5 and TRBJ2-5, with 7 bases matching TRBD1. The CDR3 spans 15 residues. From germline, CDR1 is MNHEY and CDR2 SVGAGI. Trimming removed 5 bases from V and 1 base from J; junction bases left unmatched: 7.

This rearrangement joins TRBV7-9 to TRBJ2-3; 10 bases agree with TRBD2. In germline, CDR1 is SEHNR, CDR2 FQNEAQ (reference sequence). V dropped 1 base and J dropped 10; count of bases not matched to a gene: 2. This CDR3 is built from 13 residues. DNA for the CDR3: TGTGCCAGCAGCTTAGGGACTAGCGGTGCGCAGTATTTT. Its translation is CASSLGTSGAQYF.

This clonotype was seen more than once but under ten times. The V gene is TRBV12-3 or TRBV12-4, the J gene TRBJ2-5; a weak D match, TRBD2 (6 bases). Trimming shortened V by 2 bases and J by 9 bases, and 19 bases separated the two germline ends. There are 15 residues in the CDR3. In DNA, the CDR3 is TGTGCCAGCAGTTTATCGGGCGACATGTGGGAGGCCCAGTACTTC. Translated, it gives CASSLSGDMWEAQYF.

This chain uses TRBV4-1 with TRBJ1-1; 7 bases are shared with TRBD1. Germline V gene sequence: CDR1 MGHRA, CDR2 YSYEKL. This CDR3 has 19 amino acids. V lost 0 bases to trimming and J lost 0 bases; unmatched junction nucleotides: 13. CDR3 amino acids: CASSQDKARGRTMNTEAFF. The CDR3 DNA sequence: TGCGCCAGCAGCCAAGATAAGGCAAGGGGGCGGACAATGAACACTGAAGCTTTCTTT.

The chain links TRBV2 to TRBJ2-4, with D maybe TRBD1 (6 bases). The DNA end favors TRBJ2-7, so the J call may be wrong. This CDR3 is built from 15 residues. The germline CDR1 and CDR2 sequences are SNHLY and FYNNEI. CDR3: CASSDMSGVLYEQYF. CDR3 nucleotides: TGTGCCAGCAGTGATATGTCAGGGGTCCTCTACGAGCAGTACTTC.

This clonotype has a handful of counts. The chain combines TRBV29-1 with TRBJ2-1; no reliable D call. Germline V CDR1 and CDR2: SQVTM, ANQGSEA. The CDR3 is 13 residues long. Trimming shortened V by 6 bases and J by 0 bases, and 9 bases separated the two germline ends. The CDR3 DNA follows: TGCAGCGTGTGGGTTAGCTCCTACAATGAGCAGTTCTTC. As protein: CSVWVSSYNEQFF.

In its sample, this clonotype was seen once. Sequence at one end of the junction differs from germline and may be a read error. DNA of the CDR3: TGCAGCGCTAGAGATGAGGCGGGGGGGCCCCCAGATACGCAGTATTTT. Amino acids: CSARDEAGGPPDTQYF. This chain connects TRBV20-1 to TRBJ2-3, with 9 bases aligning to TRBD2. Germline CDR1 is DFQATT and CDR2 is SNEGSKA (reference sequence). This CDR3 has 16 residues.

The chain joins TRBV29-1 to TRBJ2-5, with D unresolved. CDR3 length: 17 amino acids. From germline, CDR1 is SQVTM and CDR2 ANQGSEA. V was trimmed by 4 bases and J by 1 base, leaving 22 bases between them. The CDR3 protein is CSVGGPASSTFQETQYF. The CDR3 DNA follows: TGCAGCGTTGGGGGTCCAGCTTCCTCGACTTTCCAAGAGACCCAGTACTTC.

The gene calls are TRBV15 and TRBJ2-3; D is unclear. Between the trimmed V and J ends, which lost 8 bases and 0 bases, there was a span of 12 bases. Germline values: CDR1 LNHNV, CDR2 YYDKDF (reference sequence). The CDR3 loop spans 14 amino acids. CDR3 amino acids: CATWVLGSTDTQYF. The CDR3 coding sequence is TGTGCCACCTGGGTCCTGGGCAGCACAGATACGCAGTATTTT. The complete variable domain, with remaining parts taken from reference TRBV15 and TRBJ2-3, reads DAMVIQNPRYQVTQFGKPVTLSCSQTLNHNVMYWYQQKSSQAPKLLFHYYDKDFNNEADTPDNFQSRRPNTSFCFLDIRSPGLGDTAMYLCATWVLGSTDTQYFGPGTRLTVL.

The chain uses TRBV5-1 and TRBJ1-2; 7 nucleotides agree with TRBD1. Germline-derived CDR1 and CDR2 are SGHRS and YFSETQ. The CDR3 loop spans 17 amino acids. The trim removed 4 bases at V and 0 bases at J, leaving 12 bases unmatched. The CDR3 DNA reads TGCGCCAGCAGCCCTCTTACAGGGGATGTAGCTAACTATGGCTACACCTTC. This gives the protein CASSPLTGDVANYGYTF.

This clonotype was counted only a few times. Here the CDR3 reads CASSSVGIDTQYF. The CDR3 region has the DNA TGCGCCAGCAGCTCGGTGGGGATAGATACGCAGTATTTT. V is TRBV5-1 and J is TRBJ2-3; D is undetermined. Per germline, CDR1 SGHRS and CDR2 YFSETQ. The CDR3 is 13 residues long. The V end lost 3 bases, the J end lost 5 bases, and 10 bases lay between the germline ends.

This clonotype came up a few times. The chain links TRBV3-1 to TRBJ2-5; D not certain. The CDR3 loop spans 13 amino acids. The germline CDR1 and CDR2 sequences are LGHDT and YNNKEL (reference sequence). Trimming shortened V by 1 base and J by 11 bases, and 14 bases separated the two germline ends. DNA for the CDR3: TGTGCCAGCAGCCAAGGTCAGTCGATAGAGCAGTACTTC. Protein product: CASSQGQSIEQYF.

This clonotype was seen only a few times. The chain joins TRBV7-2 to TRBJ2-5; 9 bases are shared with TRBD2. This CDR3 comprises 15 residues. From germline, CDR1 is SGHTA and CDR2 FQGNSA. With V trimmed by 5 bases and J by 5 bases, 9 bases remained unmatched. CDR3 protein: CASSALAGALETQYF. The CDR3 DNA sequence: TGTGCCAGCAGCGCACTAGCGGGTGCTTTGGAGACCCAGTACTTC.

The chain uses TRBV6-2 or TRBV6-3 and TRBJ2-5; TRBD2 matches 9 bases. CDR3 length: 15 amino acids. Losses at the gene ends were 2 bases for V and 4 bases for J; bases not matched to a gene: 5. The germline gives CDR1 MNHEY, CDR2 SVGEGT. The CDR3 DNA is TGTGCCAGCAGTTACGTAAGCGGGGGGACAGAGACCCAGTACTTC. This translates into CASSYVSGGTETQYF.

The table lists this clonotype with a few counts. V gene TRBV4-1 combines with J gene TRBJ2-5; 10 nucleotides match TRBD2. The germline V gene encodes CDR1 MGHRA and CDR2 YSYEKL. The CDR3 runs 14 residues. The V gene end was trimmed by 5 bases and the J gene end by 3 bases; junction bases not matched to a gene: 3. The CDR3 DNA reads TGCGCCAGCAGCGTCCTAGCGGGGGAAGAGACCCAGTACTTC. It is translated as CASSVLAGEETQYF.

This clonotype was observed a few times. The chain has TRBV7-3 and TRBJ1-1; D is perhaps TRBD1 (5 bases). The germline CDR1 and CDR2 sequences are SGHTA and FQGTGA. CDR3 length: 13 residues. V shed 6 bases and J shed 1 base, with 9 bases lying between them. The CDR3: CASSITGNTEAFF. CDR3 bases: TGTGCCAGCAGTATAACAGGGAACACTGAAGCTTTCTTT.

The chain joins TRBV7-2 to TRBJ2-3; 7 bases line up with TRBD1. The V gene end was trimmed by 5 bases and the J gene end by 4 bases; junction bases not matched to a gene: 12. CDR3 size: 16 residues. Germline V gene lookup returns CDR1 SGHTA and CDR2 FQGNSA. The chain's CDR3 is CASSPKGGRDPDTQYF. In DNA, the CDR3 is TGTGCCAGCAGCCCGAAAGGGGGCAGGGACCCAGATACGCAGTATTTT.

The chain joins TRBV20-1 to TRBJ2-1; D might be TRBD2 (7 bases). The CDR3 spans 16 residues. Germline V lookup: CDR1 DFQATT, CDR2 SNEGSKA (reference sequence). V lost 6 bases to trimming and J lost 7 bases, with 25 bases between them. This chain's CDR3 is CSATLASMGGRNEQFF. CDR3 DNA: TGCAGTGCCACCCTCGCCTCAATGGGGGGGCGAAATGAGCAGTTCTTC.

This clonotype was observed a handful of times. A read error may account for a junction end that differs from germline. The gene calls are TRBV9 and TRBJ2-7, with D tentatively TRBD2 (6 bases). Germline V CDR1 and CDR2: SGDLS, YYNGEE. This CDR3 is built from 15 residues. The DNA of the CDR3 is TGTGCCGGCAGCGTTTCGGACGGGAGCTCCTACGAGCAGTACTTC. Translated, it gives CAGSVSDGSSYEQYF. Full variable domain (missing parts from reference TRBV9 and TRBJ2-7): DSGVTQTPKHLITATGQRVTLRCSPRSGDLSVYWYQQSLDQGLQFLIQYYNGEERAKGNILERFSAQQFPDLHSELNLSSLELGDSALYFCAGSVSDGSSYEQYFGPGTRLTVT.

This clonotype was counted a few times. The chain couples TRBV12-3 or TRBV12-4 to TRBJ1-1, with a possible D match to TRBD1 (5 bases). The V end lost 6 bases, the J end lost 4 bases, and 15 bases lay between the germline ends. This CDR3 has 14 residues. DNA of the CDR3: TGTGCCAGCAGCGAGGGGATCTTGACCACTGAAGCTTTCTTT. This gives the protein CASSEGILTTEAFF.

There are many counts of this clonotype. The chain is built from TRBV7-2 and TRBJ2-7, with D perhaps matching TRBD1 (6 bases). CDR3 size: 14 residues. Germline values: CDR1 SGHTA, CDR2 FQGNSA. Trimming took off 5 bases at V and 6 bases at J, with 17 bases between the two ends. The chain's CDR3 is CASSLGQIWGEQYF. CDR3 bases: TGTGCCAGCAGCCTTGGACAGATTTGGGGCGAGCAGTACTTC. Combining the CDR3 with reference TRBV7-2 and TRBJ2-7 gives the whole variable domain GAGVSQSPSNKVTEKGKDVELRCDPISGHTALYWYRQSLGQGLEFLIYFQGNSAPDKSGLPSDRFSAERTGGSVSTLTIQRTQQEDSAVYLCASSLGQIWGEQYFGPGTRLTVT.

This clonotype was observed a few times. The gene calls are TRBV9 and TRBJ2-1; TRBD2 aligns across 7 bases. From germline, CDR1 is SGDLS and CDR2 YYNGEE. CDR3 length equals 16 residues. V dropped 3 bases and J dropped 4; count of bases not matched to a gene: 10. The CDR3 spells CASSGSSGEYYNEQFF. The CDR3 DNA sequence: TGTGCCAGCAGCGGTAGCAGCGGGGAGTATTACAATGAGCAGTTCTTC.

J is TRBJ1-2 and V is TRBV4-3, with 7 bases identical to TRBD1. The V and J ends lost 0 bases and 4 bases, in that order; junction bases with no gene match: 5. The CDR3 runs 15 residues. Germline V lookup: CDR1 LGHNA, CDR2 YSLEER. The CDR3: CASSQDFQGVYGYTF. CDR3 DNA: TGCGCCAGCAGCCAAGATTTTCAGGGGGTCTATGGCTACACCTTC.

For this clonotype: At one boundary the junction diverges from the germline segment, which might be a read error. V usage is TRBV6-2 or TRBV6-3 and J usage is TRBJ1-1; D gene ambiguous. This CDR3 contains 15 residues. Per germline, CDR1 MNHEY and CDR2 SVGEGT. In DNA form, the CDR3 reads TGTGCCAGCAATTACTTACAGAGTATGAACACTGAAGCTTTCTTT. Protein: CASNYLQSMNTEAFF.

The chain is built from TRBV11-1 and TRBJ2-5; D might be TRBD1 (6 bases). Trimming left V 4 bases short and J 5 bases short, with 14 bases between. Looked up from germline, CDR1 is SGHAT and CDR2 is FQDESV (reference sequence). The CDR3 consists of 14 residues. The CDR3, as DNA: TGTGCCAGCAGCTCACGACAGGACCGGGAGACCCAGTACTTC. It yields the protein CASSSRQDRETQYF.

This clonotype was counted only a few times. This rearrangement joins TRBV28 to TRBJ2-6; D ambiguous. V was pared by 7 bases and J by 2 bases, with 9 bases between. CDR1 is MDHEN and CDR2 is SYDVKM in the germline V gene. The CDR3 is 14 amino acids. The CDR3 DNA is TGTGCCAGCACCCAGGTACCTGGGGCCAACGTCCTGACTTTC. Protein: CASTQVPGANVLTF.